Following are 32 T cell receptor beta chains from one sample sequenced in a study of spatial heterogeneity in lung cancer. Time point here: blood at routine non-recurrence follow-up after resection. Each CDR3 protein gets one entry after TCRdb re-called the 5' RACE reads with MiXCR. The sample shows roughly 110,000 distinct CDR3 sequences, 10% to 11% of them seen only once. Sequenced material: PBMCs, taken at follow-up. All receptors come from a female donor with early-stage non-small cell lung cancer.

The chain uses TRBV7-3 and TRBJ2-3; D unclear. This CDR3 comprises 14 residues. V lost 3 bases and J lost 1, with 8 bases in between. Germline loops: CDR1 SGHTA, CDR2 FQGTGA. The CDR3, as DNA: TGTGCCAGCAGCTTGGGATGGGGCACAGATACGCAGTATTTT. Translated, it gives CASSLGWGTDTQYF.

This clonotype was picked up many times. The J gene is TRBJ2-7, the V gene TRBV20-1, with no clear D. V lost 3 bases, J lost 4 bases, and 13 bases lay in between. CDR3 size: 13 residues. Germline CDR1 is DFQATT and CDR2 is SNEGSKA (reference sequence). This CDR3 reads CSASSEAMYEQYF. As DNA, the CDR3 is TGCAGTGCTAGCAGCGAGGCGATGTACGAGCAGTACTTC.

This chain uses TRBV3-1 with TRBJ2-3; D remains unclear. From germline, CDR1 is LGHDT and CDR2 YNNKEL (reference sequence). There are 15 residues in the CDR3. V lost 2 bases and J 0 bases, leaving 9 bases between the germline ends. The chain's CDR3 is CASSQYIPSTDTQYF. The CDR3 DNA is TGTGCCAGCAGCCAATACATTCCTAGCACAGATACGCAGTATTTT.

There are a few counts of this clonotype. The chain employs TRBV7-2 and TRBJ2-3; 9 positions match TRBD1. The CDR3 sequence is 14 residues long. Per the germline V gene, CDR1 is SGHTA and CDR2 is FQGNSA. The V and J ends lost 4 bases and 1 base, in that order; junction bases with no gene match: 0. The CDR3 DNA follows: TGTGCCAGCAGCTGGGACAGGGGCACAGATACGCAGTATTTT. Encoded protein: CASSWDRGTDTQYF.

The CDR3 loop reads CASRSPGLVSDTQYF. The CDR3 DNA reads as TGTGCCAGCAGGTCCCCGGGACTAGTATCAGATACGCAGTATTTT. This chain joins TRBV28 and TRBJ2-3; 8 bases align to TRBD2. J gave up 4 bases and V 6 bases, and 9 bases lay outside the gene matches. CDR1 MDHEN and CDR2 SYDVKM come from the germline V gene. CDR3 length: 15 amino acids.

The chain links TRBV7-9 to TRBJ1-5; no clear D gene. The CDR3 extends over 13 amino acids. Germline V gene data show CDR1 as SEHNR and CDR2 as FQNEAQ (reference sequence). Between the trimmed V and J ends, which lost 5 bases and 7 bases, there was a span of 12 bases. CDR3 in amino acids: CASSQGRVQPQHF. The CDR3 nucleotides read TGTGCCAGCAGCCAAGGGAGGGTCCAGCCCCAGCATTTT. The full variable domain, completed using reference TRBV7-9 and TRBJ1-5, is DTGVSQNPRHKITKRGQNVTFRCDPISEHNRLYWYRQTLGQGPEFLTYFQNEAQLEKSRLLSDRFSAERPKGSFSTLEIQRTEQGDSAMYLCASSQGRVQPQHFGDGTRLSIL.

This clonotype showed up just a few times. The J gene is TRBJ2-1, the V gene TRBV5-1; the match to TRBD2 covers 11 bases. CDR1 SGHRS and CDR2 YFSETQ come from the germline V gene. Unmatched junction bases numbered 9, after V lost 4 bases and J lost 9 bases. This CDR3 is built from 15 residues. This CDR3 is CASSPDSGRAVEQFF. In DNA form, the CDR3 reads TGCGCCAGCAGCCCAGATAGCGGGAGGGCCGTTGAGCAGTTCTTC.

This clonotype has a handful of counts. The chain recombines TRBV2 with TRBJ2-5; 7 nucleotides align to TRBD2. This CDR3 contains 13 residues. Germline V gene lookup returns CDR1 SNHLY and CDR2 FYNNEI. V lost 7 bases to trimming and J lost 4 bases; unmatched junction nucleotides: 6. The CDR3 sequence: CASNAGERETQYF. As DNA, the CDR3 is TGTGCCAGCAACGCGGGAGAGCGAGAGACCCAGTACTTC.

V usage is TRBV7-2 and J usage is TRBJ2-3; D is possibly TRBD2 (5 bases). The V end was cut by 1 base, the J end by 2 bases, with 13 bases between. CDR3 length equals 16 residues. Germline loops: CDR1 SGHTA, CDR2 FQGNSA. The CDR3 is CASSLDSGVVTDTQYF. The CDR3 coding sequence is TGTGCCAGCAGCTTAGACTCCGGGGTGGTCACAGATACGCAGTATTTT.

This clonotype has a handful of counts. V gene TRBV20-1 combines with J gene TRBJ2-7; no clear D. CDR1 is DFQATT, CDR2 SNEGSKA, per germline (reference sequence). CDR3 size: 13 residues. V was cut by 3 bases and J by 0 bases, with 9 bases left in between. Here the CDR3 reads CSASNLLSYEQYF. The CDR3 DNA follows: TGCAGTGCTAGTAACCTCCTCTCCTACGAGCAGTACTTC.

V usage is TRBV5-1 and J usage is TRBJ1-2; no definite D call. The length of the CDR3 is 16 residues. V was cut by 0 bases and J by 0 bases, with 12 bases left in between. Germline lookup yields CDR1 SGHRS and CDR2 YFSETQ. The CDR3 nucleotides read TGCGCCAGCAGCTTGGCCGGAAGCGCTTCTAACTATGGCTACACCTTC. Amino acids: CASSLAGSASNYGYTF.

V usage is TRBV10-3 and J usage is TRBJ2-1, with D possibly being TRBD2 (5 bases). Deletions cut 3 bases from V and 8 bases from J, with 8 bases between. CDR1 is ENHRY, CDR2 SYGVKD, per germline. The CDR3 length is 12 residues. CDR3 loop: CAISERADEQFF. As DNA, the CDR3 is TGTGCCATCAGTGAACGAGCGGATGAGCAGTTCTTC.

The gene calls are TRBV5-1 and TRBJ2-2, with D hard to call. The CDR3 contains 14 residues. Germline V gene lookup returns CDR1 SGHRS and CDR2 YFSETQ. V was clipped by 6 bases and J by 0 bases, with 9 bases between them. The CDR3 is CASKMGTNTGELFF. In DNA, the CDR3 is TGCGCCAGCAAGATGGGCACGAACACCGGGGAGCTGTTTTTT.

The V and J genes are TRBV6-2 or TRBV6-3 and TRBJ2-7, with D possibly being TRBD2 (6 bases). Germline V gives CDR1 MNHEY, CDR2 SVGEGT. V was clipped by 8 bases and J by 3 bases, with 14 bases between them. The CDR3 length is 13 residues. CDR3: CASGGTTFYEQYV. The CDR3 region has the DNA TGTGCCAGCGGCGGGACCACGTTCTACGAGCAGTACGTC.

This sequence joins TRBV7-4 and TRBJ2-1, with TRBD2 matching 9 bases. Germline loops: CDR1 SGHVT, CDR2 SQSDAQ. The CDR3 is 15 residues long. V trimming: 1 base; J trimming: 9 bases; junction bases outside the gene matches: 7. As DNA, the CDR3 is TGTGCCAGCAGCTTAGGCCTAGCGGGAATAAGTGAGCAGTTCTTC. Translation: CASSLGLAGISEQFF.

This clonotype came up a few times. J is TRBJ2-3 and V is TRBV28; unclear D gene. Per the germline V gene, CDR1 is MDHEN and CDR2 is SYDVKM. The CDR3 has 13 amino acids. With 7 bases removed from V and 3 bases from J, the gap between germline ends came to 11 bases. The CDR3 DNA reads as TGTGCCAGCAAGGCATACCGGACAGATACGCAGTATTTT. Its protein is CASKAYRTDTQYF.

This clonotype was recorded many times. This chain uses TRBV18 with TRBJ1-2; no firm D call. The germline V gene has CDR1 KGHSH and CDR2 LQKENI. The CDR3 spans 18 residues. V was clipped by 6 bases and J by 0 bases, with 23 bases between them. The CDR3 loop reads CASSRVGSQARPNYGYTF. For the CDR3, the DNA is TGTGCCAGCTCCCGCGTGGGATCCCAAGCCCGCCCTAACTATGGCTACACCTTC.

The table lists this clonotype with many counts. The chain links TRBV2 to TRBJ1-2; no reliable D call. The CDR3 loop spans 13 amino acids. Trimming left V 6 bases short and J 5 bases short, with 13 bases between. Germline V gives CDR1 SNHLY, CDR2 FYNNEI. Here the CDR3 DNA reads TGTGCCAGCAGGGACGACTCGCCTTATGGCTACACCTTC. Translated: CASRDDSPYGYTF.

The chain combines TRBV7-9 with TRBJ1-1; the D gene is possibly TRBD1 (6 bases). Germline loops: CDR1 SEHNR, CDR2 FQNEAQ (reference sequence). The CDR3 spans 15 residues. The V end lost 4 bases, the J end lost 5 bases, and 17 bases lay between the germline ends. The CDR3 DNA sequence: TGTGCCAGCAGCTCGAGCGGGGGGCGAGGAACTGAAGCTTTCTTT. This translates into CASSSSGGRGTEAFF.

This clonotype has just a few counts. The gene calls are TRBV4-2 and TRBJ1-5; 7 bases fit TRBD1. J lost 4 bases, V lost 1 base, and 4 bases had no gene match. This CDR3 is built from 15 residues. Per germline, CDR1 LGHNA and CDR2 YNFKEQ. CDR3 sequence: CASSQGTGFNQPQHF. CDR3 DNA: TGTGCCAGCAGCCAAGGGACAGGCTTTAATCAGCCCCAGCATTTT.

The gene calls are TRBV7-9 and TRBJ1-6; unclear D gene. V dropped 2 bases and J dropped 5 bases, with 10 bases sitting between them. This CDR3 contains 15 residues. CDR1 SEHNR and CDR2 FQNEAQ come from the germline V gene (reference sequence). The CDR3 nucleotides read TGTGCCAGCAGCTTACTACGAGCAGATAATTCACCCCTCCACTTT. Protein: CASSLLRADNSPLHF.

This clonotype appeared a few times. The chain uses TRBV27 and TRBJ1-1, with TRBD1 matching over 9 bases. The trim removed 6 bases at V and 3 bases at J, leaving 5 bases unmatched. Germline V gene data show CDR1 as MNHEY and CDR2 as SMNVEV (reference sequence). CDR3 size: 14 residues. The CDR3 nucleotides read TGTGCCAGCAGAGAACAGGGGGCGCACACTGAAGCTTTCTTT. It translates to CASREQGAHTEAFF.

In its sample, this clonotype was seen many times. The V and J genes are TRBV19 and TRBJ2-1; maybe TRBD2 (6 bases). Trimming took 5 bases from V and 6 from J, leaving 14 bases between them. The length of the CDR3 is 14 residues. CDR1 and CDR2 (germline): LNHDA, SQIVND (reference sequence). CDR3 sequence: CASSVSQTSNEQFF. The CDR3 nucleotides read TGTGCCAGTAGTGTTAGTCAGACTAGCAATGAGCAGTTCTTC.

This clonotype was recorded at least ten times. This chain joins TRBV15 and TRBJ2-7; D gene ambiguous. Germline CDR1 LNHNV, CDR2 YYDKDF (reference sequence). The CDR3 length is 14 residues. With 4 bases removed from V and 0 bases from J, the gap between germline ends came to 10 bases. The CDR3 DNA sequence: TGTGCCACCAGCACCCAACGCCGCTCCTACGAGCAGTACTTC. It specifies CATSTQRRSYEQYF.

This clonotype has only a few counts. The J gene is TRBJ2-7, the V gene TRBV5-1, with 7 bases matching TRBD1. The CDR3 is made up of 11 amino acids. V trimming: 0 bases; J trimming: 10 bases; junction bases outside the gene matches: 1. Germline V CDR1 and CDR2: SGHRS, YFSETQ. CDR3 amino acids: CASSLGTGQYV. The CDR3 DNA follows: TGCGCCAGCAGCTTGGGGACAGGACAGTACGTC.

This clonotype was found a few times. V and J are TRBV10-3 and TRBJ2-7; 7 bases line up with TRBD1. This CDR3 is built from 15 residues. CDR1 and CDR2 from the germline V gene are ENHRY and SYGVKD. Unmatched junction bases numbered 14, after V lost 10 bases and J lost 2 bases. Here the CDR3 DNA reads TGTGCCACCCGGGACAGCTCAAGGAAAACCTACGAGCAGTACTTC. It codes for CATRDSSRKTYEQYF.

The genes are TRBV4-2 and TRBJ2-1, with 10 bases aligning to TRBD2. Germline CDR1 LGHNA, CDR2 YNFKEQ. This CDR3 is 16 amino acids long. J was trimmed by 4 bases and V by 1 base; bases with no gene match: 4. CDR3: CASSQGTSGLYNEQFF. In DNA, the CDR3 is TGTGCCAGCAGCCAAGGGACTAGCGGATTATACAATGAGCAGTTCTTC.

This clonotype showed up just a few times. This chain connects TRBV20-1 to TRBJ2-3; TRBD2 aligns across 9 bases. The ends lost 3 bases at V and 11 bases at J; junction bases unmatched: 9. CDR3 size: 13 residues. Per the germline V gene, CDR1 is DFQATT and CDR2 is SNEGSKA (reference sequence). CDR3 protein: CSARTSGLGGQYF. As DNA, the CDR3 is TGCAGTGCTAGGACTAGCGGCTTAGGCGGGCAGTATTTT.

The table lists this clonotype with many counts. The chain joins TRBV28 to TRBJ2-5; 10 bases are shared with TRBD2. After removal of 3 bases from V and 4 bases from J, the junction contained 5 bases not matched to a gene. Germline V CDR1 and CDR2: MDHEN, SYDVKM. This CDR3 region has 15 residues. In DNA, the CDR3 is TGTGCCAGCAGTTTGAGGATAGCGGGAGGAGAGACCCAGTACTTC. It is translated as CASSLRIAGGETQYF.

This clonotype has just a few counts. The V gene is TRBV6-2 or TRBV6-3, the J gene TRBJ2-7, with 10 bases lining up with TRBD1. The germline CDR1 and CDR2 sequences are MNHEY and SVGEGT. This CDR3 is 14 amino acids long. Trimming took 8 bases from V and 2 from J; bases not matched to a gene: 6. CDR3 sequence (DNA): TGTGCCAGCGACCCGGGACAGGGGACCTACGAGCAGTACGTC. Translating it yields CASDPGQGTYEQYV.

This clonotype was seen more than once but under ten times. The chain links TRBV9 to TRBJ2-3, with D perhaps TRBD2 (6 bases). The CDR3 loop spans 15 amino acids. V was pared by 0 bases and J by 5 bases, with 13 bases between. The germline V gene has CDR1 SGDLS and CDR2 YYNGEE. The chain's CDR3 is CASSVGSGEVDTQYF. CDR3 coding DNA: TGTGCCAGCAGCGTAGGGTCGGGAGAGGTAGATACGCAGTATTTT.

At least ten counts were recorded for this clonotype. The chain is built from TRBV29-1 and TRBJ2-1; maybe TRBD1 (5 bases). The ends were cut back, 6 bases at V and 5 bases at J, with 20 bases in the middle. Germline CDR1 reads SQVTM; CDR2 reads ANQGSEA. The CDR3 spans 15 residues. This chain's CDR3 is CSVGSSAGRNNEQFF. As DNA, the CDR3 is TGCAGCGTAGGAAGTTCTGCAGGGCGCAACAATGAGCAGTTCTTC.